A single sample gave rise to the 25 T cell receptor beta chains below, sequenced in a study of T cells expressing NK-cell markers. TCRdb reanalyzed the 5' RACE reads, giving one entry per CDR3 protein sequence and no DNA. The sample table sets out about 150,000 distinct CDR3 sequences. Input material: blood T cells: a sorted CD56 or NKG2C T cell subset, CD4+ or CD8+ T cells, or bulk PBMC T cells (not recorded which). The receptors come from a woman aged 50 to 60 in good health.

This CDR3 is CASSVAGLSTDTQYF. This sequence joins TRBV9 and TRBJ2-3; without DNA, the TCRdb call of TRBD2 cannot be checked. Germline V gives CDR1 SGDLS, CDR2 YYNGEE. The CDR3 runs to 15 residues.

The gene calls are TRBV6-1 and TRBJ2-5; TCRdb indicates TRBD2, and absent DNA this call remains unverified. The CDR3 runs to 16 residues. Germline CDR1 reads MNHNS; CDR2 reads SASEGT. The CDR3: CASSEATSGRAETQYF.

The chain is built from TRBV15 and TRBJ2-5; TCRdb names TRBD1, which stays unverified in the absence of DNA. CDR3 length: 12 residues. Germline lookup yields CDR1 LNHNV and CDR2 YYDKDF (reference sequence). The CDR3 sequence is CATSQPGQGPYF.

J is TRBJ1-2 and V is TRBV11-2; the D call of TRBD1 rests on TCRdb alone, since no DNA is present to check it. The CDR3 contains 16 residues. Germline V gives CDR1 SGHAT, CDR2 FQNNGV. This CDR3 is CASSVPPGLIPYGYTF.

This rearrangement joins TRBV27 to TRBJ2-3. CDR3 length equals 15 residues. Germline CDR1 reads MNHEY; CDR2 reads SMNVEV (reference sequence). The CDR3 region is CASSLVRSGTDTQYF.

V and J are TRBV7-7 and TRBJ1-1. Germline V gene data show CDR1 as SSHAT and CDR2 as FNYEAQ (reference sequence). The CDR3 length is 13 residues. This chain's CDR3 is CASSETTGSEAFF.

This sequence joins TRBV4-1 and TRBJ2-2. Germline loops: CDR1 MGHRA, CDR2 YSYEKL. The CDR3 extends over 14 amino acids. The CDR3 is CASSQDQLGGELFF.

The chain couples TRBV9 to TRBJ1-1. There are 15 residues in the CDR3. Germline values: CDR1 SGDLS, CDR2 YYNGEE. The CDR3 is CASSAPSSGGAEAFF.

V and J are TRBV30 and TRBJ2-7. Germline CDR1 is GTSNPN and CDR2 is SVGIG (reference sequence). This CDR3 spans 13 amino acids. This CDR3 reads CAWSVVQNYEQYF.

The chain is built from TRBV12-3 or TRBV12-4 and TRBJ2-5; TCRdb selects TRBD2, and the lack of DNA leaves this call unchecked. CDR3 length: 13 residues. CDR3 residues: CASRGLARETQYF.

The rearrangement uses TRBV15 and TRBJ2-1. CDR1 and CDR2 from the germline V gene are LNHNV and YYDKDF (reference sequence). This CDR3 comprises 11 residues. This chain's CDR3 is CATSDTNEQFF. Using reference TRBV15 and TRBJ2-1 for the parts outside the CDR3, the full variable domain is DAMVIQNPRYQVTQFGKPVTLSCSQTLNHNVMYWYQQKSSQAPKLLFHYYDKDFNNEADTPDNFQSRRPNTSFCFLDIRSPGLGDTAMYLCATSDTNEQFFGPGTRLTVL.

This chain joins TRBV5-5 and TRBJ2-2; TCRdb picks TRBD2, but there is no DNA to check that call. The CDR3 has 15 amino acids. Germline CDR1 SGHKS, CDR2 YYEKEE (reference sequence). Here the CDR3 reads CASSWDSSHTGELFF.

V usage is TRBV15 and J usage is TRBJ2-5; absent DNA, TCRdb's TRBD1 call cannot be checked. The germline CDR1 and CDR2 sequences are LNHNV and YYDKDF (reference sequence). CDR3 length equals 12 residues. The CDR3 is CATSRTDETQYF. Variable domain in full (rest from reference TRBV15 and TRBJ2-5): DAMVIQNPRYQVTQFGKPVTLSCSQTLNHNVMYWYQQKSSQAPKLLFHYYDKDFNNEADTPDNFQSRRPNTSFCFLDIRSPGLGDTAMYLCATSRTDETQYFGPGTRLLVL.

V usage is TRBV20-1 and J usage is TRBJ2-4; the D call of TRBD1 rests on TCRdb alone, since no DNA is present to check it. This CDR3 region has 14 residues. Germline CDR1 and CDR2: DFQATT and SNEGSKA (reference sequence). The CDR3 reads CSARSMRGENIQYF.

This sequence joins TRBV30 and TRBJ2-7. This CDR3 spans 13 amino acids. Germline-derived CDR1 and CDR2 are GTSNPN and SVGIG (reference sequence). The CDR3 here is CAWSLGFYYEQYF. The full variable domain, its missing parts supplied by reference TRBV30 and TRBJ2-7, is SQTIHQWPATLVQPVGSPLSLECTVEGTSNPNLYWYRQAAGRGLQLLFYSVGIGQISSEVPQNLSASRPQDRQFILSSKKLLLSDSGFYLCAWSLGFYYEQYFGPGTRLTVT.

The chain links TRBV6-5 to TRBJ2-3. CDR1 and CDR2 from the germline V gene are MNHEY and SVGAGI. The CDR3 is made up of 14 amino acids. CDR3 residues: CASTDSLSTDTQYF.

CDR3 sequence reads: CASSQVLRVASYNEQFF. V usage is TRBV4-1 and J usage is TRBJ2-1. Germline assignment: CDR1 MGHRA and CDR2 YSYEKL. The CDR3 covers 17 residues.

CDR3 sequence: CAISESEGPQHF. The V gene is TRBV10-3, the J gene TRBJ1-5. CDR1 and CDR2 from the germline V gene are ENHRY and SYGVKD. The CDR3 sequence is 12 residues long.

The chain carries TRBV7-9 and TRBJ1-4; TCRdb outputs TRBD1, but without DNA this stays unchecked. The CDR3 is 14 residues long. The germline V gene encodes CDR1 SEHNR and CDR2 FQNEAQ (reference sequence). CDR3 amino acids: CASSGTGVNEKLFF.

V is TRBV19 and J is TRBJ1-2. The CDR3 is made up of 12 amino acids. From germline, CDR1 is LNHDA and CDR2 SQIVND (reference sequence). This CDR3 is CASSETGYGYTF.

The chain carries TRBV20-1 and TRBJ2-3; TCRdb returns TRBD1, unconfirmable since there is no DNA. There are 13 residues in the CDR3. Germline V gene data show CDR1 as DFQATT and CDR2 as SNEGSKA (reference sequence). Here the CDR3 reads CSARTVSTDTQYF.

The chain employs TRBV5-1 and TRBJ1-1; with no DNA, the TCRdb D assignment of TRBD1 cannot be verified. The CDR3 is made up of 16 amino acids. Germline V CDR1 and CDR2: SGHRS, YFSETQ. CDR3 sequence reads: CASSLEASGGFTEAFF.

This chain joins TRBV5-1 and TRBJ2-1; TCRdb picks TRBD2, but there is no DNA to check that call. There are 16 residues in the CDR3. Germline CDR1 and CDR2: SGHRS and YFSETQ. The CDR3 here is CASSLELAGIYNEQFF.

The rearrangement links TRBV4-1 to TRBJ1-3; without DNA, the TCRdb call of TRBD1 cannot be checked. The germline CDR1 and CDR2 sequences are MGHRA and YSYEKL. The CDR3 length is 15 residues. The CDR3 sequence: CASSQFARGRNTIYF.

V is TRBV12-3 or TRBV12-4 and J is TRBJ2-1; TCRdb calls TRBD2, which cannot be checked without DNA. CDR3 length equals 16 residues. The CDR3 here is CASTGTSGSFYNEQFF.